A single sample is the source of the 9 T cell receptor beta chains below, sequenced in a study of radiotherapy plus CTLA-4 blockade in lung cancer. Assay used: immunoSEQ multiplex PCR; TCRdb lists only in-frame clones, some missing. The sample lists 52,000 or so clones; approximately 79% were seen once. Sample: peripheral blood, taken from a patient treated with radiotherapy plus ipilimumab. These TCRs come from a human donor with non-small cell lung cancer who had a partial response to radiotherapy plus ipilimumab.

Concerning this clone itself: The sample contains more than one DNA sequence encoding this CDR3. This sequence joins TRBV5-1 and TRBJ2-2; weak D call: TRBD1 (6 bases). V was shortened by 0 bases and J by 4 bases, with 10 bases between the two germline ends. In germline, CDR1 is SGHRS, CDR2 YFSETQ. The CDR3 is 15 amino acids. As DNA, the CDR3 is TGCGCCAGCAGCTTGGTCGCAGGGGCCACCGGGGAGCTGTTTTTT. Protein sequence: CASSLVAGATGELFF.

CDR3 sequence reads: CASSGTSGGAETQYF. The CDR3 nucleotides are TGTGCCAGCAGTGGAACTAGCGGGGGGGCAGAGACCCAGTACTTC. V usage is TRBV6-1 and J usage is TRBJ2-5; 13 nucleotides line up with TRBD2. This CDR3 region has 15 residues. Trimming removed 4 bases from V and 4 bases from J; junction bases left unmatched: 3. Germline CDR1 and CDR2: MNHNS and SASEGT.

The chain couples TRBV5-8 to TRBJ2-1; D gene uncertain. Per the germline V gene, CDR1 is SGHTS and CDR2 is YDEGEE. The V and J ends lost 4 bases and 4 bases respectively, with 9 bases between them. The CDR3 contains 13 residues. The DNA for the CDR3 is TGTGCCAGCAGCGTGGACGGTTACAATGAGCAGTTCTTC. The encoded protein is CASSVDGYNEQFF.

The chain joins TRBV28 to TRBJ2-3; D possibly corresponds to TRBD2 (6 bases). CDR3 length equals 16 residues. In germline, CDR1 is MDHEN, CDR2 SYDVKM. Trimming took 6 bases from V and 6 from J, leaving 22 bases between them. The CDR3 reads CASSLTGGPPSDTQYF. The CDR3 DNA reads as TGTGCCAGCAGCCTGACCGGGGGACCTCCCTCCGATACGCAGTATTTT.

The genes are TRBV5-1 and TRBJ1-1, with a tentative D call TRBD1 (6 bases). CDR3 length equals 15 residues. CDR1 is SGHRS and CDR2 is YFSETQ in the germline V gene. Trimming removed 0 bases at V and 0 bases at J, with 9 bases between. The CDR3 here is CASSLVDSLNTEAFF. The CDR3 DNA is TGCGCCAGCAGCTTGGTGGACAGCCTGAACACTGAAGCTTTCTTT.

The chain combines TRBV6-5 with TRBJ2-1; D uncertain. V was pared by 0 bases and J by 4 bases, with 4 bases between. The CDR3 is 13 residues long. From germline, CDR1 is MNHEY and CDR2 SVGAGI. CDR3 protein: CASSYSRYNEQFF. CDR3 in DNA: TGTGCCAGCAGTTACTCGCGGTACAATGAGCAGTTCTTC.

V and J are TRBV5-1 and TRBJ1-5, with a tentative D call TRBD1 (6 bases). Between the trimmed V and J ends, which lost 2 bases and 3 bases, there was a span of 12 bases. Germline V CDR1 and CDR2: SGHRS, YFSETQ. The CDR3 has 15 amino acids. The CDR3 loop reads CASSLDGQINQPQHF. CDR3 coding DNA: TGCGCCAGCAGCTTAGACGGACAGATCAATCAGCCCCAGCATTTT.

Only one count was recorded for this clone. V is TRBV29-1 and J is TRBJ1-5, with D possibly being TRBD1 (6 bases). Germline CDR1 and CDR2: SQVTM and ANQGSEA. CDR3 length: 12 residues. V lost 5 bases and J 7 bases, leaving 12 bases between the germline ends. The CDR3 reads CSVREGDQPQHF. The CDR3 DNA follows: TGCAGCGTTCGAGAGGGGGACCAGCCCCAGCATTTT.

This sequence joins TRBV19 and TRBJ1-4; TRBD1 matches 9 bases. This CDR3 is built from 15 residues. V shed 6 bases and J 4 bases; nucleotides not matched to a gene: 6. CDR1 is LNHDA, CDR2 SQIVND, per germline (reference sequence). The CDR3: CASSDRQGGNEKLFF. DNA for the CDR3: TGTGCCAGTAGCGACCGACAGGGGGGTAATGAAAAACTGTTTTTT.